A selection of T cell receptor beta chains follows, all from one sample in a study of T cell responses to AZD1222 COVID-19 vaccine. Method: immunoSEQ multiplex PCR; TCRdb's copy keeps in-frame clones and lacks some. The sample lists about 140,000 clones; around 92% were seen once. The sequenced sample was peripheral blood, obtained after recovery from COVID-19. These receptors were obtained from an adult who had recovered from COVID-19. The CDR3 runs from the conserved cysteine through the conserved F or W. The D gene is left open where the match is weak. Size tells how often a clone was seen (once, few, many) or the class of an expanded clone, and some rows leave it out.

>TRBV11-2|TRBD2|.|TRBJ2-7
TGTGCCAGCAGCTTGAGGACTAGCGGGAGGGTGGGGGAGCAGTACTTC
CASSLRTSGRVGEQYF
>TRBV28|.|.|TRBJ1-2
TGTGCCAGCAGTTTTAATACCGACTATGGCTACACCTTC
CASSFNTDYGYTF
>TRBV18|.|.|TRBJ2-7
TGTGCCAGCTCACCTTCTTGGGAAACGTCCTACGAGCAGTACTTC
CASSPSWETSYEQYF
>TRBV11-2|.|.|TRBJ1-1
TGTGCCAGCAGCTTAAACTCCATGACTACGCGCAACACTGAAGCTTTCTTT
CASSLNSMTTRNTEAFF
>TRBV3-1/TRBV3-2|TRBD2|.|TRBJ2-3
TGTGCCTGCGGACTAGGGGGCACAGATACGCAGTATTTT
CACGLGGTDTQYF
>TRBV28|.|.|TRBJ1-6
TGTGCCAGCCGGGTTGATAATTCACCCCTCCACTTT
CASRVDNSPLHF
>TRBV5-1|.|few|TRBJ2-1
TGCGCCAGCAGCCTCACGGTCCGGTCCTACAATGAGCAGTTCTTC
CASSLTVRSYNEQFF
>TRBV5-1|TRBD2|.|TRBJ2-5
TGCGCCAGCAGGCGGGAGTTCGGGGAGACCCAGTACTTC
CASRREFGETQYF
>TRBV28|TRBD1|.|TRBJ1-3
TGTGCCAGCTACTCCGGGACAGGGCGAAGAGCTGGAAACACCATATATTTT
CASYSGTGRRAGNTIYF
>TRBV29-1|TRBD1|.|TRBJ2-7
TGCAGCGTTGAGGGACAGGTCCCCTACGAGCAGTACTTC
CSVEGQVPYEQYF
>TRBV28|.|.|TRBJ1-5
TGTGCCAGCGGCCCCACAGGGCCCAATCAGCCCCAGCATTTT
CASGPTGPNQPQHF